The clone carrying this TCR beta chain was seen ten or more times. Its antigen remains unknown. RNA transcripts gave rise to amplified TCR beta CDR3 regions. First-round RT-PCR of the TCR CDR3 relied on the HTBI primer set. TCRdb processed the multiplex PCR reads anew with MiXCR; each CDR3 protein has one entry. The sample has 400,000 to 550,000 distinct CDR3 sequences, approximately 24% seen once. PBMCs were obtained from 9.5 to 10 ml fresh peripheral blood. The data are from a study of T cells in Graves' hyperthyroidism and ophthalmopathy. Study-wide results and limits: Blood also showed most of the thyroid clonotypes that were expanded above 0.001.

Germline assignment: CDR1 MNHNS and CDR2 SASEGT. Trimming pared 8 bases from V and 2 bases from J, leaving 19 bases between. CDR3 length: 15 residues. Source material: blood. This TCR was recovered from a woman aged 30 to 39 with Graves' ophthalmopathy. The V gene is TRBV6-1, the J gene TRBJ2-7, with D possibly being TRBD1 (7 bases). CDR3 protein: CASGTPGDSTYEQYF. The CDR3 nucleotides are TGTGCCAGCGGGACACCGGGGGACAGCACCTACGAGCAGTACTTC.